This TCR beta chain is drawn from a study of STAT5B mutations in CD4+ large granular lymphocyte leukemia. The germline V and J ends were trimmed by 1 base and 0 bases, with 10 bases remaining between them. The germline V gene encodes CDR1 LNHDA and CDR2 SQIVND (reference sequence). This CDR3 is built from 16 residues. Sequenced by immunoSEQ multiplex PCR; TCRdb stores in-frame clones only, minus some. The sample lists under 40,000 clones; around four fifths were seen once. V and J are TRBV19 and TRBJ1-3; D is perhaps TRBD1 (5 bases). This clonotype originated in a human donor in good health. The specimen sequenced was CD4+ T cells from blood buffy coats. The CDR3 DNA reads as TGTGCCAGTAGTATAGGTGGACATCGCTCTGGAAACACCATATATTTT. Translating gives CASSIGGHRSGNTIYF.